The 2 T cell receptor beta chains below come from one sample, sequenced in a study of Tregs in tolerant kidney transplant recipients. Sequencing used immunoSEQ multiplex PCR; TCRdb keeps in-frame clones, though not all of them. The repertoire holds 70,000 to 95,000 clones, with 80% to 95% as singletons. The specimen was Tregs from blood, collected before the transplant. The receptors shown here come from a human donor who received a combined kidney and bone marrow transplant.

The rearrangement joins TRBV28 to TRBJ2-5; tentative D call: TRBD2 (6 bases). CDR3 length equals 16 residues. Germline CDR1 is MDHEN and CDR2 is SYDVKM. Trimming pared 6 bases from V and 1 base from J, leaving 18 bases between. CDR3 sequence: CASSLGLISFQETQYF. Written as DNA, the CDR3 is TGTGCCAGCAGCTTGGGACTCATTAGTTTCCAAGAGACCCAGTACTTC.

The chain couples TRBV4-3 to TRBJ1-3; a possible D gene is TRBD1 (6 bases). The CDR3 is made up of 14 amino acids. Germline-derived CDR1 and CDR2 are LGHNA and YSLEER. V shed 4 bases and J shed 1 base, with 8 bases lying between them. The CDR3 spells CASSPGDSGNTIYF. The CDR3 nucleotides are TGCGCCAGCAGCCCAGGGGATTCTGGAAACACCATATATTTT.